This T cell receptor (beta chain) emerged from a study of post-analysis software for immune sequencing data. Study-level findings and limits: By F measure, strong co-clustering occurred among samples prepared in the same batch. Patients had higher frequencies than controls of about 5 TRBV segments, including TRBV5-6, TRBV5-1 and TRBV20-1.

Included in the TCR beta cDNA libraries were unique molecular identifiers. Each CDR3 protein gets one entry after TCRdb re-called the PCR reads with MiXCR. The repertoire consists of about 500,000 distinct CDR3 sequences, with approximately 46% occurring once and the leading ten covering 9.5% to 13%. This clonotype turned up a few times. Its target is unknown. The V gene's germline CDR1 is MNHEY and CDR2 SVGAGI. The CDR3 totals 15 residues. Between the trimmed V and J ends, which lost 4 bases and 6 bases, there was a span of 15 bases. This sequence joins TRBV6-5 and TRBJ1-4; D not resolved. Input material: blood. The receptor was derived from a girl between 10 and 17 years old with multiple sclerosis. The CDR3 loop is CASSFRRFSHEKLFF. In nucleotides, the CDR3 is TGTGCCAGCAGTTTCCGCCGCTTTAGCCATGAAAAACTGTTTTTT.